This T cell receptor (beta chain) is from a study of shared clonotypes between healthy human individuals. Study-wide background: Aged 18 to 49, the donors were a couple of women and three men.

Genomic DNA (from each subset) was split evenly across several immunoSEQ plates. Using immunoSEQ multiplex PCR, the repertoire was profiled, and TCRdb retains in-frame clones only, with some absent. The top ten clones hold approximately 1.7% of a sample with about 2.1 million clones, 85% to 95% of them seen once. Terminally differentiated effector memory CD45RA+ cells were excluded from the naive CD8 cells, which were CD45RO-negative and positively selected for CCR7. The ends lost 6 bases at V and 0 bases at J; junction bases unmatched: 3. Per the germline V gene, CDR1 is MNHNS and CDR2 is SASEGT. This CDR3 has 14 residues.

The chain combines TRBV6-1 with TRBJ2-7; 9 positions agree with TRBD1. This sequence was found in a man between 18 and 35 years old in good health. Some clones in this sample may be carry-over from other donors' samples. Sequences were obtained from naive CD8+ T cells from PBMCs. The CDR3: CASRTGGNSYEQYF. DNA of the CDR3: TGTGCCAGCAGGACAGGGGGTAACTCCTACGAGCAGTACTTC.